Presented here are 29 T cell receptor beta chains from one specimen sequenced in a study of cytomegalovirus exposure and HLA in healthy donors (TCRdb year 2017). Libraries were built with the immunoSEQ multiplex PCR assay. The multiplex PCR relied on a mix of 60 forward primers for TCR Vbeta segments and 13 reverse primers for TCR Jbeta segments. TCRdb holds this immuneACCESS table with in-frame rearrangements only. Some clones are missing; in checked studies, unresolved V genes explain under half, and the rest has no known cause. The sample contains 150,000 to 200,000 clones, around 80% of them found a single time. The ten most abundant clones make up 2% to 2.5% of the sample. Sample: PBMCs. The receptors here all came from a woman aged 25-40 years in good health and CMV-seropositive.

To note about this clone: One junction end does not reproduce the germline sequence, and a read error may be involved. This chain connects TRBV5-4 to TRBJ2-7, with a weak D call TRBD1 (6 bases). CDR1 and CDR2 (germline): SGHNT, YYREEE (reference sequence). The CDR3 contains 15 residues. As DNA, the CDR3 is TGTGCCAGCAGCCCCCAGCAGGGGAACTCCCACGAGCAGTACTTC. This sequence encodes CASSPQQGNSHEQYF.

This CDR3 reads CASSLAGQGREQYF. The CDR3 DNA reads as TGCGCCAGCAGCTTGGCCGGACAGGGCAGGGAGCAGTACTTC. The genes are TRBV5-1 and TRBJ2-7; 8 nucleotides line up with TRBD1. Germline CDR1 SGHRS, CDR2 YFSETQ. J gave up 7 bases and V 0 bases, and 6 bases lay outside the gene matches. CDR3 size: 14 residues.

This clone has only one observation. This chain links TRBV21-1 with TRBJ1-5; the D call of TRBD1 is as the table states it, not checked on the DNA. TRBV21-1 counts as a pseudogene. This CDR3 is 15 amino acids long. The CDR3 loop reads CAQGGKGRGDQPQHF. CDR3 DNA sequence: TGTGCCCAGGGGGGCAAGGGGAGAGGGGATCAGCCCCAGCATTTT.

To note about this clone: Other nucleotide sequences from this sample produce the same CDR3. The chain joins TRBV29-1 to TRBJ2-7, with a possible D match to TRBD1 (6 bases). In germline, CDR1 is SQVTM, CDR2 ANQGSEA. This CDR3 comprises 18 residues. V was shortened by 0 bases and J by 7 bases, with 28 bases between the two germline ends. This chain's CDR3 is CSVEDRECVRTDKYEQYF. CDR3 bases: TGCAGCGTTGAAGACCGGGAATGCGTCAGGACAGACAAATATGAGCAGTACTTC.

V and J are TRBV4-3 and TRBJ2-1; 11 bases fit TRBD2. CDR1 and CDR2 from the germline V gene are LGHNA and YSLEER. The junction had 7 bases not matched to a gene; V was cut back by 0 bases and J by 9 bases. The CDR3 is 16 residues long. Here the CDR3 reads CASSQEIAGGPGEQFF. The DNA for the CDR3 is TGCGCCAGCAGCCAAGAAATAGCGGGGGGGCCTGGTGAGCAGTTCTTC.

The chain employs TRBV28 and TRBJ1-5; a weak D match, TRBD1 (5 bases). Germline CDR1 MDHEN, CDR2 SYDVKM. The CDR3 runs to 16 residues. The ends were cut back, 5 bases at V and 0 bases at J, with 14 bases in the middle. The CDR3 DNA reads TGTGCCAGCAGTAGAGCGGGACGGTATAGCAATCAGCCCCAGCATTTT. Translating gives CASSRAGRYSNQPQHF.

The chain joins TRBV7-2 to TRBJ1-1, with D tentatively TRBD1 (5 bases). Trimming took 3 bases from V and 3 from J, leaving 11 bases between them. The CDR3 runs to 14 residues. Germline V gives CDR1 SGHTA, CDR2 FQGNSA. In nucleotides, the CDR3 is TGTGCCAGCAGCTTGGAGGGACGGGACACTGAAGCTTTCTTT. Protein sequence: CASSLEGRDTEAFF.

The rearrangement links TRBV2 to TRBJ1-1, with a possible D match to TRBD1 (5 bases). The V end was cut by 7 bases, the J end by 3 bases, with 12 bases between. Germline V gene data show CDR1 as SNHLY and CDR2 as FYNNEI. The CDR3 spans 13 residues. In DNA form, the CDR3 reads TGTGCCAGCACCCGGGAGGGGTACACTGAAGCTTTCTTT. Translation: CASTREGYTEAFF. The whole variable domain, remainder taken from reference TRBV2 and TRBJ1-1, is EPEVTQTPSHQVTQMGQEVILRCVPISNHLYFYWYRQILGQKVEFLVSFYNNEISEKSEIFDDQFSVERPDGSNFTLKIRSTKLEDSAMYFCASTREGYTEAFFGQGTRLTVV.

This clone was picked up one time. The V gene is TRBV27, the J gene TRBJ1-1; unclear D gene. Germline CDR1 MNHEY, CDR2 SMNVEV (reference sequence). This CDR3 comprises 15 residues. V was trimmed by 7 bases and J by 8 bases, leaving 23 bases between them. CDR3: CASTPIGKIGQEAFF. CDR3 coding DNA: TGTGCCAGCACCCCCATCGGGAAAATAGGGCAGGAAGCTTTCTTT.

The rearrangement links TRBV27 to TRBJ1-6, with D possibly being TRBD1 (6 bases). Germline loops: CDR1 MNHEY, CDR2 SMNVEV (reference sequence). The V end lost 4 bases, the J end lost 7 bases, and 17 bases lay between the germline ends. The CDR3 loop spans 16 amino acids. The DNA for the CDR3 is TGTGCCAGCAGTTCAGGGGACGGGTGGCCCAATTCACCCCTCCACTTT. This sequence encodes CASSSGDGWPNSPLHF.

This chain connects TRBV7-8 to TRBJ1-1; 8 bases align to TRBD1. The CDR3 contains 21 residues. Germline loops: CDR1 SGHVS, CDR2 FQNEAQ. V lost 2 bases to trimming and J lost 4 bases; unmatched junction nucleotides: 24. CDR3 residues: CASSLLAAGGTGPHQGTEAFF. The DNA of the CDR3 is TGTGCCAGCAGCTTATTAGCCGCCGGCGGGACAGGCCCCCATCAAGGCACTGAAGCTTTCTTT.

This sequence joins TRBV5-4 and TRBJ1-5, with D perhaps matching TRBD1 (5 bases). The CDR3 is 15 amino acids. Germline CDR1 and CDR2: SGHNT and YYREEE (reference sequence). Trimming removed 3 bases at V and 3 bases at J, with 13 bases between. CDR3 residues: CASSSGGTHNQPQHF. The CDR3 region has the DNA TGTGCCAGCAGCTCGGGGGGGACCCACAATCAGCCCCAGCATTTT.

The chain has TRBV11-2 and TRBJ1-1, with TRBD1 matching over 10 bases. Germline CDR1 is SGHAT and CDR2 is FQNNGV. Unmatched junction bases numbered 5, after V lost 4 bases and J lost 0 bases. This CDR3 has 16 amino acids. The chain's CDR3 is CASSSGQGGMNTEAFF. CDR3 DNA: TGTGCCAGCAGCTCCGGACAGGGGGGGATGAACACTGAAGCTTTCTTT.

The chain recombines TRBV5-6 with TRBJ2-7; 13 bases align to TRBD2. Per germline, CDR1 SGHDT and CDR2 YYEEEE. This CDR3 region has 16 residues. V gave up 5 bases and J gave up 6 bases; unmatched junction bases: 11. CDR3 sequence (DNA): TGTGCCAGCAGGGTCGGGACTAGCGGGATTCTCGGCGAGCAGTACTTC. Protein: CASRVGTSGILGEQYF.

In regard to this clone: At one end the junction does not follow the germline gene, possibly because of a read error. The chain joins TRBV7-9 to TRBJ2-2; D is uncertain. CDR3 length: 12 amino acids. The germline V gene has CDR1 SEHNR and CDR2 FQNEAQ (reference sequence). CDR3 loop: CSSSLTGGELFF. The CDR3 nucleotides read TGTTCCAGCAGCTTGACGGGCGGGGAGCTGTTTTTT.

This chain links TRBV5-6 with TRBJ2-7, with TRBD1 as a possible D gene (5 bases). Trimming pared 2 bases from V and 1 base from J, leaving 10 bases between. CDR1 SGHDT and CDR2 YYEEEE come from the germline V gene. The CDR3 is 14 residues long. In nucleotides, the CDR3 is TGTGCCAGCAGCTTTCCTGCAGGGTCCTACGAGCAGTACTTC. It translates to CASSFPAGSYEQYF.

This chain joins TRBV28 and TRBJ2-1, with unresolved D. This CDR3 comprises 10 residues. The V end lost 5 bases, the J end lost 8 bases, and 4 bases lay between the germline ends. Germline-derived CDR1 and CDR2 are MDHEN and SYDVKM. The DNA of the CDR3 is TGTGCCAGCAGTCGAGATGAGCAGTTCTTC. Translation: CASSRDEQFF.

The V and J genes are TRBV5-1 and TRBJ1-4; maybe TRBD1 (5 bases). Germline assignment: CDR1 SGHRS and CDR2 YFSETQ. This CDR3 is 14 amino acids long. V was shortened by 6 bases and J by 4 bases, with 13 bases between the two germline ends. The CDR3 DNA reads TGCGCCAGCACCCGGGGGAACCTTAATGAAAAACTGTTTTTT. As protein: CASTRGNLNEKLFF.

The CDR3, as DNA: TGCAGCGTTGGACTAGCGGGGGGGCGCGTCTACAATGAGCAGTTCTTC. It specifies CSVGLAGGRVYNEQFF. The rearrangement joins TRBV29-1 to TRBJ2-1, with TRBD2 matching 14 bases. The CDR3 loop spans 16 amino acids. J was trimmed by 3 bases and V by 4 bases; bases with no gene match: 5. From germline, CDR1 is SQVTM and CDR2 ANQGSEA.

This clone was detected once. This sequence joins TRBV27 and TRBJ2-7; 8 bases align to TRBD1. V dropped 6 bases and J dropped 1; count of bases not matched to a gene: 5. The V gene's germline CDR1 is MNHEY and CDR2 SMNVEV (reference sequence). CDR3 length: 14 residues. CDR3 residues: CASSQDRASYEQYF. DNA for the CDR3: TGTGCCAGCAGCCAGGACAGGGCATCCTACGAGCAGTACTTC.

The chain links TRBV7-9 to TRBJ2-2, with D possibly being TRBD1 (7 bases). The CDR3 has 16 amino acids. V lost 5 bases and J lost 5, with 18 bases in between. Germline assignment: CDR1 SEHNR and CDR2 FQNEAQ (reference sequence). The CDR3 protein is CASSQPGGTLTGELFF. As DNA, the CDR3 is TGTGCCAGCAGCCAGCCAGGGGGGACTTTAACCGGGGAGCTGTTTTTT.

The chain is built from TRBV9 and TRBJ2-1, with 7 bases that match TRBD2. V dropped 2 bases and J dropped 4; count of bases not matched to a gene: 9. Germline lookup yields CDR1 SGDLS and CDR2 YYNGEE. The CDR3 length is 16 residues. The CDR3 DNA follows: TGTGCCAGCAGCGTGGGGCTAGCGGCGCTGTACAATGAGCAGTTCTTC. Amino acids: CASSVGLAALYNEQFF.

The chain recombines TRBV7-5 with TRBJ2-7; the DNA was not used to check the table's D call, TRBD1. TRBV7-5 is marked as a pseudogene. The CDR3 has 18 amino acids. CDR3 DNA sequence: TGTGCCAGAAGCTTAGGTCGAAGGGTAGGACAGAGCTCCTACGAGCAGTACTTC. Amino acid sequence: CARSLGRRVGQSSYEQYF.

The chain combines TRBV10-1 with TRBJ1-5, with D possibly TRBD1 on 6 matching bases. This CDR3 has 15 residues. Germline V gene data show CDR1 as WNHNN and CDR2 as SYGVQD (reference sequence). V lost 6 bases and J 0 bases, leaving 12 bases between the germline ends. The CDR3 is CASRPGAHSNQPQHF. CDR3 coding DNA: TGCGCCAGCAGGCCAGGGGCGCATAGCAATCAGCCCCAGCATTTT.

This clone showed up just a few times. This CDR3 is CASSPGQNYGYTF. The CDR3 DNA is TGTGCCAGCAGTCCGGGACAGAACTATGGCTACACCTTC. The V and J genes are TRBV2 and TRBJ1-2, with 7 positions matching TRBD1. The CDR3 runs 13 residues. V lost 5 bases, J lost 2 bases, and 2 bases stayed unmatched. Per the germline V gene, CDR1 is SNHLY and CDR2 is FYNNEI.

This sequence joins TRBV27 and TRBJ2-2; 7 nucleotides align to TRBD2. The CDR3 runs 16 residues. Germline CDR1 MNHEY, CDR2 SMNVEV (reference sequence). The V and J ends lost 8 bases and 4 bases, in that order; junction bases with no gene match: 13. The CDR3 DNA follows: TGTGCCAGCTCCTCCTCGGCGGGGGAGGTCACCGGGGAGCTGTTTTTT. Translation: CASSSSAGEVTGELFF.

This chain connects TRBV11-2 to TRBJ1-2, with TRBD1 matching over 8 bases. The CDR3 covers 13 residues. Trimming removed 5 bases from V and 4 bases from J; junction bases left unmatched: 3. Germline values: CDR1 SGHAT, CDR2 FQNNGV. CDR3 DNA: TGTGCCAGCAGCGCAGACAGGGGCTATGGCTACACCTTC. Protein sequence: CASSADRGYGYTF. The full variable domain, its missing parts supplied by reference TRBV11-2 and TRBJ1-2, is EAGVAQSPRYKIIEKRQSVAFWCNPISGHATLYWYQQILGQGPKLLIQFQNNGVVDDSQLPKDRFSAERLKGVDSTLKIQPAKLEDSAVYLCASSADRGYGYTFGSGTRLTVV.

The sample holds one count of this clone. The chain recombines TRBV5-1 with TRBJ1-4; D perhaps matches TRBD1 (6 bases). V was trimmed by 1 base and J by 3 bases, leaving 10 bases between them. This CDR3 contains 15 residues. Germline V gene data show CDR1 as SGHRS and CDR2 as YFSETQ. This CDR3 is CASSLLGASNEKLFF. CDR3 coding DNA: TGCGCCAGCAGCTTGCTGGGGGCGTCTAATGAAAAACTGTTTTTT.

This clone was counted a few times. The chain is built from TRBV11-3 and TRBJ1-4; D unresolved. Deletions cut 5 bases from V and 5 bases from J, with 12 bases between. The CDR3 runs to 14 residues. CDR1 SGHNT and CDR2 YENEEA come from the germline V gene. CDR3 residues: CASSPRTGNEKLFF. The CDR3 DNA follows: TGTGCCAGCAGCCCCCGGACGGGAAATGAAAAACTGTTTTTT. Looking up the rest from reference TRBV11-3 and TRBJ1-4 gives the full variable domain: EAGVVQSPRYKIIEKKQPVAFWCNPISGHNTLYWYLQNLGQGPELLIRYENEEAVDDSQLPKDRFSAERLKGVDSTLKIQPAELGDSAVYLCASSPRTGNEKLFFGSGTQLSVL.